A selection of T cell receptor beta chains follows, all from one sample in a study of T cell responses to AZD1222 COVID-19 vaccine. Clones were sequenced by immunoSEQ multiplex PCR, and TCRdb holds only the in-frame ones, with some missing. The table lists 80,000 to 100,000 clones, 87% of them singletons. The material was peripheral blood, obtained 28 days after the second AZD1222 dose. The receptors come from an adult who received the AZD1222 COVID-19 vaccine. Each CDR3 is given with its conserved first and last residue. D genes are given only for firm matches. Only some rows state a clone size, as once, few, many or a class for expanded clones.

CDR3 DNA: TGTGCCAGCAGCCCCCGGGACACCGGATCCCTCGAGCAGTACTTC
CDR3 protein: CASSPRDTGSLEQYF
J gene: TRBJ2-7
CDR3 length: 15
D gene: -
clone size: -
V gene: TRBV7-9

CDR3 DNA: TGCAGCTGGACAGGGCCTTATGGCTACACCTTC
CDR3 protein: CSWTGPYGYTF
J gene: TRBJ1-2
CDR3 length: 11
D gene: TRBD1
clone size: -
V gene: TRBV20-1

CDR3 DNA: TGTGCCAGCAGCTTAAATGTGCGGCAGTCCAAGGGGAGAGAGACCCAGTACTTC
CDR3 protein: CASSLNVRQSKGRETQYF
J gene: TRBJ2-5
CDR3 length: 18
D gene: -
clone size: once
V gene: TRBV7-9

CDR3 DNA: TGTGCCAGCACCACGAGAGGCTCTGGAAACACCATATATTTT
CDR3 protein: CASTTRGSGNTIYF
J gene: TRBJ1-3
CDR3 length: 14
D gene: -
clone size: few
V gene: TRBV28

CDR3 DNA: TGCGCCAGCAGCCAAGGGTCCAGCTCTGGAAACACCATATATTTT
CDR3 protein: CASSQGSSSGNTIYF
J gene: TRBJ1-3
CDR3 length: 15
D gene: -
clone size: -
V gene: TRBV4-3

CDR3 DNA: TGTGCCAGCAGTCGGGGACACTACACTGAAGCTTTCTTT
CDR3 protein: CASSRGHYTEAFF
J gene: TRBJ1-1
CDR3 length: 13
D gene: -
clone size: -
V gene: TRBV12-3/TRBV12-4

CDR3 DNA: TGTGCCAGCAGCCATGCTAGGGATCAGCCCCAGCATTTT
CDR3 protein: CASSHARDQPQHF
J gene: TRBJ1-5
CDR3 length: 13
D gene: -
clone size: -
V gene: TRBV27

CDR3 DNA: TGTGCCAGCAGTGAAGTCGGTAGCTCCTACAATGAGCAGTTCTTC
CDR3 protein: CASSEVGSSYNEQFF
J gene: TRBJ2-1
CDR3 length: 15
D gene: -
clone size: -
V gene: TRBV6-1

CDR3 DNA: TGTGCCAGTAGTCTCCCGGGACAGGGGGGTGAAAAACTGTTTTTT
CDR3 protein: CASSLPGQGGEKLFF
J gene: TRBJ1-4
CDR3 length: 15
D gene: TRBD1
clone size: -
V gene: TRBV19

CDR3 DNA: TGTGCCAGCAGCTCCAGGGGGTCTCCCTACGAGCAGTACTTC
CDR3 protein: CASSSRGSPYEQYF
J gene: TRBJ2-7
CDR3 length: 14
D gene: TRBD1
clone size: -
V gene: TRBV7-2

CDR3 DNA: TGCGCCAGCAGCCAAGATTGGGGACAGGTTTTGGGAGGCTACACCTTC
CDR3 protein: CASSQDWGQVLGGYTF
J gene: TRBJ1-2
CDR3 length: 16
D gene: TRBD1
clone size: -
V gene: TRBV4-3

CDR3 DNA: TGTGCCAGCAGTTTATCACAGGACTACAATGAGCAGTTCTTC
CDR3 protein: CASSLSQDYNEQFF
J gene: TRBJ2-1
CDR3 length: 14
D gene: -
clone size: -
V gene: TRBV27

CDR3 DNA: TGTGCCAGCAGCTTATCTAGCGGGGCTCCAATGCCCCGCGAGCAGTACTTC
CDR3 protein: CASSLSSGAPMPREQYF
J gene: TRBJ2-7
CDR3 length: 17
D gene: TRBD2
clone size: -
V gene: TRBV5-4

CDR3 DNA: TGCAGCGTTGTGGGGGGTGGTTCAGAGACCCAGTACTTC
CDR3 protein: CSVVGGGSETQYF
J gene: TRBJ2-5
CDR3 length: 13
D gene: -
clone size: -
V gene: TRBV29-1

CDR3 DNA: TGTGCCAGCAGCTTAGGCTGGGGGGCTGGGGCCAACGTCCTGACTTTC
CDR3 protein: CASSLGWGAGANVLTF
J gene: TRBJ2-6
CDR3 length: 16
D gene: -
clone size: -
V gene: TRBV7-2

CDR3 DNA: TGTGCCAGCAGCTTGGGCCAGCGGCTTAGCACAGATACGCAGTATTTT
CDR3 protein: CASSLGQRLSTDTQYF
J gene: TRBJ2-3
CDR3 length: 16
D gene: -
clone size: once
V gene: TRBV5-4

CDR3 DNA: TGCGCCAGCAGTGAATGTTGGGGGGTCTCCTACAATGAGCAGTTCTTC
CDR3 protein: CASSECWGVSYNEQFF
J gene: TRBJ2-1
CDR3 length: 16
D gene: -
clone size: few
V gene: TRBV10-1

CDR3 DNA: TGTGCCAGTAGTGTGATGGCCACGCGTACGGACACCATATATTTT
CDR3 protein: CASSVMATRTDTIYF
J gene: TRBJ1-3
CDR3 length: 15
D gene: -
clone size: few
V gene: TRBV19

CDR3 DNA: TGTGCCACACAAGGAGGGGGGAGCCGTAATGAGCAGTTCTTC
CDR3 protein: CATQGGGSRNEQFF
J gene: TRBJ2-1
CDR3 length: 14
D gene: -
clone size: -
V gene: TRBV10-3

CDR3 DNA: TGTGCCAGCAGCCCCGGACAGGTTAGCAATCAGCCCCAGCATTTT
CDR3 protein: CASSPGQVSNQPQHF
J gene: TRBJ1-5
CDR3 length: 15
D gene: TRBD1
clone size: -
V gene: TRBV7-9

CDR3 DNA: TGTGCCAGCAGCTTATACGGTGGTACGCAGTATTTT
CDR3 protein: CASSLYGGTQYF
J gene: TRBJ2-3
CDR3 length: 12
D gene: -
clone size: -
V gene: TRBV7-3

CDR3 DNA: TGTGCCAGCAGTGCACCCTACAGAATTTCACGCGATGAGCAGTTCTTC
CDR3 protein: CASSAPYRISRDEQFF
J gene: TRBJ2-1
CDR3 length: 16
D gene: -
clone size: -
V gene: TRBV7-2

CDR3 DNA: TGTGCCAGCAGAAGAAACAGGGGTGCAGATACGCAGTATTTT
CDR3 protein: CASRRNRGADTQYF
J gene: TRBJ2-3
CDR3 length: 14
D gene: TRBD1
clone size: -
V gene: TRBV7-2

CDR3 DNA: TGTGCCAGCAGTTACTCGGGTGCAACTAATGAAAAACTGTTTTTT
CDR3 protein: CASSYSGATNEKLFF
J gene: TRBJ1-4
CDR3 length: 15
D gene: -
clone size: -
V gene: TRBV6-5

CDR3 DNA: TGTGCCAGCAGCTCGCGGTCCGATGTGGAGCAGTACTTC
CDR3 protein: CASSSRSDVEQYF
J gene: TRBJ2-7
CDR3 length: 13
D gene: -
clone size: -
V gene: TRBV3-1/TRBV3-2

CDR3 DNA: TGTGCCAGCAGTCCCCTCGGGTTTGGGGAGCAGTACTTC
CDR3 protein: CASSPLGFGEQYF
J gene: TRBJ2-7
CDR3 length: 13
D gene: -
clone size: -
V gene: TRBV27